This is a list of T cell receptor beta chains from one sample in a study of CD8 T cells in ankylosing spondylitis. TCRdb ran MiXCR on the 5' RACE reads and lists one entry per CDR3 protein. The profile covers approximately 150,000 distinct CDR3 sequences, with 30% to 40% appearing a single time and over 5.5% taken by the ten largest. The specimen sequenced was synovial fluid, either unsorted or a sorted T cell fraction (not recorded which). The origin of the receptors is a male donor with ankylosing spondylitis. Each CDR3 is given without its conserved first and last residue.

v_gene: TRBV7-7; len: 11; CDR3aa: ASSQGSMGDQY
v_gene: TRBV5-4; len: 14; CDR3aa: ASSSSAGNANYGYT
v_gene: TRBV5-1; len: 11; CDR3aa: ASSLLYTGELF
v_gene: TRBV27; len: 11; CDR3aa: ASSFLGGQPQH
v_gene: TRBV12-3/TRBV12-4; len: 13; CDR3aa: ASSSRDAYNSPLH
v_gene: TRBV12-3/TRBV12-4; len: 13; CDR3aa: ASSYTGNGANVLT
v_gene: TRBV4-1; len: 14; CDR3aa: ASSQWFLAGAYEQY
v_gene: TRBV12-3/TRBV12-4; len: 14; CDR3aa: ASSRYPAGQNTEAF
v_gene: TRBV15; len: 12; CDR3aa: ATSRDRAQYTQY
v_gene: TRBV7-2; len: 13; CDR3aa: ASSLETTGGSPLH
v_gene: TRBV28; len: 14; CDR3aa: ASSFFRTGSTDTQY
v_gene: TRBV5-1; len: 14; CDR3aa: ASSLEARGRRTEAF
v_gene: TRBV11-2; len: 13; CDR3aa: ASSPNSGRADTQY
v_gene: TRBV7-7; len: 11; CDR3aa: ASSKRGQETQY
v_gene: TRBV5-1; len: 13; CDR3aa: ASSAGTSVNNEQF
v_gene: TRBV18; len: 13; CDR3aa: ASSPPSQKNTEAF
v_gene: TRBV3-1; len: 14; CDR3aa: ASSQGGTRGNYGYT
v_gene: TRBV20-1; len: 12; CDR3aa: SAEISGSKETQY
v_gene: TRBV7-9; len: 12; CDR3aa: ASSYRRGTGELF
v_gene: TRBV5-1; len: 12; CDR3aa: ASSLGAAGNEQF
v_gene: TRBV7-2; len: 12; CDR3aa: ASSLLDRGDEQY
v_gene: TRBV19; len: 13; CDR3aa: ASSMPGGSNQPQH
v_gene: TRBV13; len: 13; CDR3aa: ASSPTGLITDTQY
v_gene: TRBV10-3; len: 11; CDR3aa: AISIQTNTEAF
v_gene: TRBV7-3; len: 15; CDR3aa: ASSLEGAAPRADTQY
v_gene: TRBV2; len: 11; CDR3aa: ASHPTGVDTQY
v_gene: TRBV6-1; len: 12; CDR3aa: ASSSRDRGQKLF
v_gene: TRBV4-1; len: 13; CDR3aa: ASSQVGLLEQTQY
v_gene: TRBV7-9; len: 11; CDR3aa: ASSFGTATEAF
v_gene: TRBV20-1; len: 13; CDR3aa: SARGDRVMNTEAF
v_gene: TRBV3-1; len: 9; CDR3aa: ASSQMAEAF
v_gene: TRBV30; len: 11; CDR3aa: AWSMGPEGGYT
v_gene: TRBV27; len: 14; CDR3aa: ASSLRPGGDGGELF
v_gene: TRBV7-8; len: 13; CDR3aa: ASSLTREEYNEQF
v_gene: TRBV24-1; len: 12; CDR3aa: ATSEGTRKETQY
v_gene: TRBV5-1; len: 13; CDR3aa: ASSLRAAANTEAF
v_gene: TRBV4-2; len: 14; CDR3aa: ASSPRSGGQQETQY
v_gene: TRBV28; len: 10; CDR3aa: ASQGVTDTQY
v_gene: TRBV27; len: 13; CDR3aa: ASSSKPGPAYEQY
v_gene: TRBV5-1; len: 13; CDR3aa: ASSLLPNSNTEAF
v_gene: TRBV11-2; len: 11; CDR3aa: ASSYDQAYGYT
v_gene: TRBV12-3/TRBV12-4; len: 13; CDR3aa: ASSLVSGVNTEAF
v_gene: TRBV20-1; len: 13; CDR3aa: SAIDRVRGNQPQH
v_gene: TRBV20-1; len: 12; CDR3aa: SARGSTHTDTQY
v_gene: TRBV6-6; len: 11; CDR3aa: ASSLTSSYEQY
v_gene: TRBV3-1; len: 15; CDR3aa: ASSRTGTGATNEKLF
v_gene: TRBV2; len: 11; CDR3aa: ASTMDSYNEQF